The next 10 T cell receptor beta chains were all read from a single sample in a study of blood T cells in healthy people across ages. The second PCR ran 7 to 11 cycles with a sample-barcoded 5' primer and J-beta primers. TCRdb re-called the 5' RACE reads with MiXCR, one entry per CDR3 protein. This table has roughly 800,000 distinct CDR3 sequences, nearly 60% appearing once. Sequencing used blood. These receptors all stem from a young man in good health.

This clonotype occurred a few times. Here the CDR3 DNA reads TGCGCCAGCAGCACGACAGGAGACCACTACGAGCAGTACTTC. Its protein is CASSTTGDHYEQYF. V and J are TRBV5-1 and TRBJ2-7, with TRBD1 as a possible D gene (6 bases). Looked up from germline, CDR1 is SGHRS and CDR2 is YFSETQ. The CDR3 covers 14 residues. The ends were cut back, 4 bases at V and 3 bases at J, with 14 bases in the middle.

This clonotype was found a few times. The chain employs TRBV5-1 and TRBJ2-5; 9 bases map to TRBD1. TRBJ2-7 explains the end of the DNA better; the J call may be wrong. The CDR3 totals 17 residues. Germline CDR1 and CDR2: SGHRS and YFSETQ. CDR3 nucleotides: TGCGCCAGCAGCTCCCCTCCCTCCAGGACAGGGGTATACGAGCAGTACTTC. It is translated as CASSSPPSRTGVYEQYF.

This clonotype has only a few counts. This chain connects TRBV29-1 to TRBJ2-3; D possibly corresponds to TRBD1 (6 bases). Germline assignment: CDR1 SQVTM and CDR2 ANQGSEA. CDR3 size: 15 residues. V was pared by 1 base and J by 3 bases, with 14 bases between. CDR3 in amino acids: CSVEGGPLGTDTQYF. Written as DNA, the CDR3 is TGCAGCGTTGAAGGGGGGCCTCTGGGAACAGATACGCAGTATTTT.

The genes are TRBV20-1 and TRBJ1-1, with D possibly being TRBD1 (5 bases). The germline gives CDR1 DFQATT, CDR2 SNEGSKA (reference sequence). Trimming removed 4 bases from V and 4 bases from J, with 10 bases in between. This CDR3 is built from 12 residues. Written as DNA, the CDR3 is TGCAGTGCTATGCCGGGGGGCACTGAAGCTTTCTTT. This codes for CSAMPGGTEAFF.

The V call is TRBV6-5, the J call TRBJ1-5, with D unclear. The CDR3 sequence is 12 residues long. From germline, CDR1 is MNHEY and CDR2 SVGAGI. The V end lost 6 bases, the J end lost 9 bases, and 12 bases lay between the germline ends. The CDR3 DNA reads TGTGCCAGCAGGACGTCGGACGGGCCCCAGCATTTT. Its protein product is CASRTSDGPQHF.

The rearrangement links TRBV3-1 to TRBJ1-4, with D maybe TRBD1 (6 bases). The CDR3 totals 14 residues. V was clipped by 4 bases and J by 8 bases, with 14 bases between them. Germline CDR1 is LGHDT and CDR2 is YNNKEL (reference sequence). CDR3 sequence reads: CASSPPGGHEKLFF. In DNA form, the CDR3 reads TGTGCCAGCAGCCCCCCCGGGGGCCACGAAAAACTGTTTTTT.

About this clonotype itself: It may be a read error: a sequence one base away is much more abundant. The genes are TRBV6-2 or TRBV6-3 and TRBJ2-5; D is perhaps TRBD2 (5 bases). Germline CDR1 MNHEY, CDR2 SVGEGT. CDR3 length equals 14 residues. The V gene lost 0 bases and the J gene lost 4 bases, with 9 bases spanning the gap. The CDR3 sequence: CASSYSEGRETQYF. In DNA form, the CDR3 reads TGTGCCAGCAGTTACTCGGAAGGGAGAGAGACCCAGTACTTC.

The rearrangement links TRBV29-1 to TRBJ2-1; perhaps TRBD2 as D (5 bases). This CDR3 has 14 amino acids. Germline assignment: CDR1 SQVTM and CDR2 ANQGSEA. Trimming stripped 2 bases from V and 4 bases from J, with 12 bases between. The CDR3, as DNA: TGCAGCGTTGAATTGACTGGCGGGTACAATGAGCAGTTCTTC. Translated: CSVELTGGYNEQFF.

This clonotype was found a few times. The chain carries TRBV7-9 and TRBJ2-3; unclear D gene. V was cut by 7 bases and J by 6 bases, with 8 bases left in between. CDR3 length equals 11 residues. Germline V gives CDR1 SEHNR, CDR2 FQNEAQ (reference sequence). CDR3 DNA sequence: TGTGCCAGCAACTCGGCGGATACGCAGTATTTT. It codes for CASNSADTQYF.

This clonotype was counted many times. The chain carries TRBV20-1 and TRBJ2-3; D is perhaps TRBD2 (5 bases). V was shortened by 1 base and J by 1 base, with 18 bases between the two germline ends. Looked up from germline, CDR1 is DFQATT and CDR2 is SNEGSKA (reference sequence). This CDR3 has 17 amino acids. The CDR3 nucleotides are TGCAGTGCTAGAGCCTCATTTACTAGAGAACGCACAGATACGCAGTATTTT. This codes for CSARASFTRERTDTQYF.